This is a list of T cell receptor beta chains from one sample in a study of blood T cells in healthy people across ages. TCRdb reprocessed the 5' RACE reads with MiXCR, giving one entry per CDR3 protein. Of 700,000 or so distinct CDR3 sequences detected, over 20% appear once; the ten largest clones hold under 25%. Sequenced input: blood. The receptors shown here come from a man aged 65 to 85 in good health. Each CDR3 is given without its conserved first and last residue.

V: TRBV20-1; J: TRBJ2-1; length: 12; CDR3: SAYLAGVDNEQF
V: TRBV24-1; J: TRBJ1-2; length: 11; CDR3: ATSDLYDRSYT
V: TRBV12-3/TRBV12-4; J: TRBJ1-2; length: 13; CDR3: ASSIGQGEVDGYT
V: TRBV7-2; J: TRBJ2-1; length: 14; CDR3: ASSPRTSGSYNEQF
V: TRBV2; J: TRBJ2-5; length: 14; CDR3: ASSPLIAGASETQY
V: TRBV29-1; J: TRBJ1-1; length: 9; CDR3: SGFMNTEAF
V: TRBV7-2; J: TRBJ2-4; length: 15; CDR3: ASSLVAAGIAKNIQY
V: TRBV11-2; J: TRBJ1-2; length: 12; CDR3: ASSYGRGEGGYT
V: TRBV12-3/TRBV12-4; J: TRBJ1-5; length: 12; CDR3: ASSQGRANQPQH
V: TRBV2; J: TRBJ1-5; length: 11; CDR3: ASNSQVSQPQH
V: TRBV6-1; J: TRBJ2-6; length: 12; CDR3: ASDRRSGANVLT
V: TRBV29-1; J: TRBJ2-3; length: 11; CDR3: SVQLEPPYTQY
V: TRBV4-3; J: TRBJ2-1; length: 14; CDR3: ASSPDYRQPYNEQF
V: TRBV6-1; J: TRBJ1-1; length: 15; CDR3: ASSEGGGGALNTEAF
V: TRBV28; J: TRBJ1-4; length: 14; CDR3: ASSGGTTGRNEKLF
V: TRBV15; J: TRBJ2-1; length: 14; CDR3: ATSRGGESSYNEQF
V: TRBV24-1; J: TRBJ2-2; length: 15; CDR3: ATSDSGTGAKTGELF
V: TRBV11-2; J: TRBJ1-4; length: 17; CDR3: ASPPEGRGPDATNEKLF
V: TRBV2; J: TRBJ1-4; length: 11; CDR3: ASSAGVAEKLF
V: TRBV6-6; J: TRBJ1-6; length: 13; CDR3: ASSSKGRSASPLH
V: TRBV5-1; J: TRBJ2-4; length: 11; CDR3: ASSAGAKNIQY
V: TRBV4-3; J: TRBJ2-1; length: 14; CDR3: ASSPLFSLDNNEQF
V: TRBV6-5; J: TRBJ2-1; length: 11; CDR3: ASTRGTDNEQF
V: TRBV29-1; J: TRBJ1-1; length: 11; CDR3: SVRLFTDTEAF
V: TRBV28; J: TRBJ1-1; length: 10; CDR3: ASEGGNTEAF
V: TRBV18; J: TRBJ2-3; length: 12; CDR3: ASSRSALADTQY
V: TRBV6-5; J: -; length: 13; CDR3: ASSYGASGRGEQF
V: TRBV7-2; J: TRBJ1-1; length: 11; CDR3: ASTLGSHTEAF
V: TRBV7-9; J: TRBJ2-7; length: 13; CDR3: ASSLGLGSTYEQY
V: TRBV5-1; J: TRBJ2-7; length: 10; CDR3: ASSLDNYEQY
V: TRBV20-1; J: TRBJ2-3; length: 8; CDR3: SALQDTQY
V: TRBV27; J: TRBJ2-3; length: 15; CDR3: ASSLLASGRNTDTQY
V: TRBV27; J: TRBJ2-7; length: 11; CDR3: ASQGQGFYEQY
V: TRBV20-1; J: TRBJ1-2; length: 13; CDR3: SARELGEANYGYT
V: TRBV12-3/TRBV12-4; J: TRBJ2-3; length: 13; CDR3: ANNLRDTNTDTQY
V: TRBV7-3; J: -; length: 13; CDR3: ASSYTGTGDNEQF
V: TRBV4-2; J: TRBJ2-2; length: 14; CDR3: ASSQVRGTNTGELF
V: TRBV10-3; J: TRBJ1-1; length: 13; CDR3: ATARTDRGGTEAF
V: TRBV7-2; J: TRBJ1-6; length: 12; CDR3: ASSLGGQWSPLH
V: TRBV6-2/TRBV6-3; J: TRBJ2-5; length: 10; CDR3: ASSYGAETQY
V: TRBV7-9; J: TRBJ2-4; length: 17; CDR3: ASSFGSGGDLQWEGIQY
V: TRBV3-1; J: TRBJ2-3; length: 13; CDR3: ASSQPGGQTDTQY
V: TRBV6-5; J: TRBJ2-4; length: 12; CDR3: ASSYTGDSNIQY
V: TRBV11-2; J: TRBJ1-6; length: 13; CDR3: ASSSNRDYNSPLH
V: TRBV29-1; J: TRBJ1-1; length: 11; CDR3: SVEDQGSTEAF
V: TRBV7-9; J: TRBJ2-5; length: 12; CDR3: ASSLAADKETQY
V: TRBV7-9; J: TRBJ2-5; length: 13; CDR3: ASSQHRDYQETQY
V: TRBV29-1; J: TRBJ1-5; length: 11; CDR3: SARTGGDQPQH
V: TRBV2; J: TRBJ2-1; length: 11; CDR3: ASTSAGYNEQF
V: TRBV3-1; J: TRBJ2-2; length: 11; CDR3: ASSQHSTGELF
V: TRBV28; J: TRBJ2-3; length: 11; CDR3: ASSRPPKDTQY
V: TRBV18; J: -; length: 14; CDR3: ASSPRDRGIVYEQY
V: TRBV6-2/TRBV6-3; J: TRBJ1-5; length: 16; CDR3: ASSFTGGAPYSNQPQH
V: TRBV11-2; J: TRBJ1-2; length: 10; CDR3: ARSSRVFGYT